The 25 T cell receptor beta chains below come from one sample, sequenced in a study of early T cells in non-severe SARS-CoV-2 infection. Each CDR3 protein gets one entry after TCRdb re-called the 5' RACE reads with MiXCR. The repertoire holds about 83,000 distinct CDR3 sequences, with roughly 13% as singletons. The sample consisted of whole blood. These receptors came from an adult who was a healthcare worker with PCR-confirmed SARS-CoV-2 infection or an uninfected control (not recorded which).

In its sample, this clonotype was seen many times. This chain uses TRBV28 with TRBJ2-5, with 9 bases that match TRBD1. Per germline, CDR1 MDHEN and CDR2 SYDVKM. The CDR3 has 15 residues. J lost 4 bases, V lost 5 bases, and 8 bases had no gene match. The CDR3 sequence: CASSTPQGAGETQYF. The CDR3 region has the DNA TGTGCCAGCAGTACCCCACAGGGGGCCGGAGAGACCCAGTACTTC.

The chain joins TRBV11-2 to TRBJ2-2; no firm D call. This CDR3 contains 15 residues. Germline V gene lookup returns CDR1 SGHAT and CDR2 FQNNGV. Trimming stripped 1 base from V and 1 base from J, with 7 bases between. The CDR3 reads CASSLGYRNTGELFF. CDR3 bases: TGTGCCAGCAGCTTAGGATACAGGAACACCGGGGAGCTGTTTTTT.

This clonotype was detected many times. The gene calls are TRBV5-1 and TRBJ2-1; 8 bases align to TRBD2. V trimming: 3 bases; J trimming: 7 bases; junction bases outside the gene matches: 9. From germline, CDR1 is SGHRS and CDR2 YFSETQ. The CDR3 length is 15 residues. The DNA for the CDR3 is TGCGCCAGCAGCTCCGGGACTAGGGGCCCGAATGAGCAGTTCTTC. Its protein product is CASSSGTRGPNEQFF.

The chain's CDR3 is CASSARPVLETQYF. In DNA form, the CDR3 reads TGTGCCAGCAGTGCCCGACCCGTTTTAGAGACCCAGTACTTC. The chain joins TRBV6-2 or TRBV6-3 to TRBJ2-5, with D unclear. There are 14 residues in the CDR3. Germline CDR1 MNHEY, CDR2 SVGEGT. Trimming pared 5 bases from V and 4 bases from J, leaving 14 bases between.

The CDR3 coding sequence is TGTGCCAGCAGCTCTAACCGGGGGAGATCCTATAATTCACCCCTCCACTTT. It specifies CASSSNRGRSYNSPLHF. The chain is built from TRBV27 and TRBJ1-6; weak D call: TRBD1 (5 bases). Trimming cost V 6 bases and J 1 base, with 16 bases left between them. CDR1 is MNHEY, CDR2 SMNVEV, per germline (reference sequence). The CDR3 loop spans 17 amino acids.

In this sample, this clonotype turned up many times. The chain uses TRBV29-1 and TRBJ2-6; possible D gene TRBD1, 5 bases. The CDR3 has 14 residues. Germline CDR1 SQVTM, CDR2 ANQGSEA. Trimming shortened V by 4 bases and J by 4 bases, and 11 bases separated the two germline ends. The CDR3: CSVVTRAGANVLTF. The DNA for the CDR3 is TGCAGCGTTGTAACCAGGGCAGGGGCCAACGTCCTGACTTTC.

This clonotype has only a few counts. The chain is built from TRBV29-1 and TRBJ2-7; possible D gene TRBD1, 6 bases. V was clipped by 7 bases and J by 2 bases, with 12 bases between them. CDR3 length equals 12 residues. Per the germline V gene, CDR1 is SQVTM and CDR2 is ANQGSEA. The CDR3: CSAGQGTYEQYF. Written as DNA, the CDR3 is TGCAGCGCGGGCCAGGGGACCTACGAGCAGTACTTC.

This rearrangement joins TRBV5-1 to TRBJ2-2, with D maybe TRBD2 (5 bases). The length of the CDR3 is 14 residues. Germline loops: CDR1 SGHRS, CDR2 YFSETQ. Between the trimmed V and J ends, which lost 4 bases and 2 bases, there was a span of 9 bases. CDR3 amino acids: CASSAGPNTGELFF. The CDR3 bases are TGCGCCAGCAGCGCGGGTCCCAACACCGGGGAGCTGTTTTTT. Together with reference TRBV5-1 and TRBJ2-2, the CDR3 gives the full variable domain: KAGVTQTPRYLIKTRGQQVTLSCSPISGHRSVSWYQQTPGQGLQFLFEYFSETQRNKGNFPGRFSGRQFSNSRSEMNVSTLELGDSALYLCASSAGPNTGELFFGEGSRLTVL.

About this clonotype: This may be a read error: a much more frequent sequence differs by one nucleotide. J is TRBJ2-7 and V is TRBV27; possible D gene TRBD2, 6 bases. V was clipped by 5 bases and J by 6 bases, with 32 bases between them. There are 19 residues in the CDR3. The V gene's germline CDR1 is MNHEY and CDR2 SMNVEV (reference sequence). CDR3 bases: TGTGCCAGCAGTCTACTCCGGGGAATGGCAGCAAGGACTAAGTGCGAGCAGTACTTC. This gives the protein CASSLLRGMAARTKCEQYF.

There are many counts of this clonotype. CDR3 in DNA: TGTGCCAGCAGGCCGACAGGGACCCACGAGCAGTACTTC. Protein: CASRPTGTHEQYF. J is TRBJ2-7 and V is TRBV11-2, with 7 bases matching TRBD1. Trimming cost V 6 bases and J 5 bases; bases outside gene matches: 7. Germline V lookup: CDR1 SGHAT, CDR2 FQNNGV. The CDR3 totals 13 residues.

This clonotype was detected only a few times. This chain links TRBV7-9 with TRBJ2-7; the D call may be TRBD1 or TRBD2 (5 bases each). Trimming left V 1 base short and J 2 bases short, with 12 bases between. This CDR3 has 15 residues. The V gene's germline CDR1 is SEHNR and CDR2 FQNEAQ (reference sequence). The DNA of the CDR3 is TGTGCCAGCAGCTTAGAAGGGACGACCACCTACGAGCAGTACTTC. It yields the protein CASSLEGTTTYEQYF.

Comment on this clonotype: This may come from a read error, since a much larger clone is one base off. The rearrangement joins TRBV7-8 to TRBJ2-1; 8 positions agree with TRBD2. Germline CDR1 and CDR2: SGHVS and FQNEAQ. This CDR3 comprises 15 residues. Here the CDR3 DNA reads TGTGTCAGCAGCTTAGCGGGACCCTACCAGAATGAGCAGTTCTTC. This sequence encodes CVSSLAGPYQNEQFF. Together with reference TRBV7-8 and TRBJ2-1, the CDR3 gives the full variable domain: GAGVSQSPRYKVAKRGQDVALRCDPISGHVSLFWYQQALGQGPEFLTYFQNEAQLDKSGLPSDRFFAERPEGSVSTLKIQRTQQEDSAVYLCVSSLAGPYQNEQFFGPGTRLTVL.

The chain carries TRBV6-2 or TRBV6-3 and TRBJ2-2; TRBD2 aligns across 7 bases. Unmatched junction bases numbered 11, after V lost 8 bases and J lost 2 bases. This CDR3 is 16 amino acids long. The V gene's germline CDR1 is MNHEY and CDR2 SVGEGT. The CDR3 loop is CASRLAKALNTGELFF. Here the CDR3 DNA reads TGTGCCAGCCGACTAGCAAAGGCCCTTAACACCGGGGAGCTGTTTTTT.

This clonotype has more than one count but fewer than ten. This chain joins TRBV5-1 and TRBJ1-1; D is ambiguous. The CDR3 spans 15 residues. The V gene's germline CDR1 is SGHRS and CDR2 YFSETQ. V was cut by 5 bases and J by 1 base, with 15 bases left in between. DNA of the CDR3: TGCGCCAGCAGTCTCTTGTCTGGAGGGAACACTGAAGCTTTCTTT. It encodes CASSLLSGGNTEAFF.

The CDR3 DNA sequence: TGCGCCAGCGTCGGACAGGGCGGATTAAATGAGCAGTTCTTC. Amino acid sequence: CASVGQGGLNEQFF. The chain combines TRBV5-1 with TRBJ2-1; 8 bases are a match to TRBD1. CDR1 is SGHRS and CDR2 is YFSETQ in the germline V gene. CDR3 length equals 14 residues. Trimming took 7 bases from V and 7 from J; bases not matched to a gene: 10.

This clonotype came up a few times. The chain carries TRBV2 and TRBJ1-2; no reliable D call. Trimming shortened V by 4 bases and J by 6 bases, and 6 bases separated the two germline ends. Per the germline V gene, CDR1 is SNHLY and CDR2 is FYNNEI. This CDR3 has 11 residues. The CDR3 sequence is CASSVRDGYTF. DNA of the CDR3: TGTGCCAGCAGTGTAAGGGATGGCTACACCTTC.

The chain recombines TRBV11-2 with TRBJ1-2; D is undetermined. Trimming took 5 bases from V and 1 from J, leaving 17 bases between them. There are 16 residues in the CDR3. Germline values: CDR1 SGHAT, CDR2 FQNNGV. The CDR3 nucleotides are TGTGCCAGCAGCCGGGAACCCCGAAGTTTTAACTATGGCTACACCTTC. This gives the protein CASSREPRSFNYGYTF. Looking up the rest from reference TRBV11-2 and TRBJ1-2 gives the full variable domain: EAGVAQSPRYKIIEKRQSVAFWCNPISGHATLYWYQQILGQGPKLLIQFQNNGVVDDSQLPKDRFSAERLKGVDSTLKIQPAKLEDSAVYLCASSREPRSFNYGYTFGSGTRLTVV.

This clonotype was recorded many times. The chain carries TRBV12-5 and TRBJ2-3, with D uncertain. This CDR3 spans 13 amino acids. The germline V gene encodes CDR1 LGHNT and CDR2 FRNRAP. Trimming pared 2 bases from V and 2 bases from J, leaving 5 bases between. CDR3 residues: CASGLPITDTQYF. CDR3 nucleotides: TGTGCTAGTGGTTTGCCGATCACAGATACGCAGTATTTT.

The V gene is TRBV2, the J gene TRBJ1-3; D is ambiguous. Trimming took off 1 base at V and 0 bases at J, with 4 bases between the two ends. Per the germline V gene, CDR1 is SNHLY and CDR2 is FYNNEI. The CDR3 is 14 amino acids. For the CDR3, the DNA is TGTGCCAGCAGTGAAGGGAACTCTGGAAACACCATATATTTT. Protein: CASSEGNSGNTIYF.

Ten or more counts support this clonotype. The rearrangement links TRBV6-2 or TRBV6-3 to TRBJ2-6; D call uncertain. V lost 0 bases, J lost 0 bases, and 3 bases lay in between. CDR1 and CDR2 from the germline V gene are MNHEY and SVGEGT. This CDR3 comprises 15 residues. This CDR3 is CASSYSGSGANVLTF. CDR3 DNA: TGTGCCAGCAGTTACTCAGGCTCTGGGGCCAACGTCCTGACTTTC.

The gene calls are TRBV4-1 and TRBJ1-2; 7 nucleotides align to TRBD1. Germline V gene lookup returns CDR1 MGHRA and CDR2 YSYEKL. CDR3 size: 15 residues. With 2 bases clipped from V and 1 base from J, the junction kept 4 bases outside the gene matches. DNA for the CDR3: TGCGCCAGCAGCCAAAGACAGGGTATTAACTATGGCTACACCTTC. It encodes CASSQRQGINYGYTF.

This clonotype was observed at least ten times. This chain connects TRBV7-2 to TRBJ2-1, with 7 nucleotides matching TRBD2. The CDR3 has 13 residues. Germline trimming cut 5 bases from V and 10 bases from J; bases unmatched to any gene: 8. Germline CDR1 reads SGHTA; CDR2 reads FQGNSA. The CDR3 DNA is TGTGCCAGCAGCCGGACTAGATCCCCGGAGCAGTTCTTC. This sequence encodes CASSRTRSPEQFF.

This clonotype came up a few times. The chain couples TRBV29-1 to TRBJ2-5, with 11 bases that match TRBD2. V shed 5 bases, J shed 5 bases, and the junction held 4 bases outside the gene matches. The CDR3 loop spans 13 amino acids. CDR1 and CDR2 from the germline V gene are SQVTM and ANQGSEA. The CDR3, as DNA: TGCAGCGTTAGACGGACTAGCGGGGAGACCCAGTACTTC. Its protein product is CSVRRTSGETQYF.

There are a few counts of this clonotype. The gene calls are TRBV9 and TRBJ2-5; tentative D call: TRBD1 (5 bases). The CDR3 has 15 amino acids. Germline loops: CDR1 SGDLS, CDR2 YYNGEE. The V gene lost 0 bases and the J gene lost 4 bases, with 13 bases spanning the gap. The CDR3 bases are TGTGCCAGCAGCGTAGGGCCCCAGGGAAGAGAGACCCAGTACTTC. Encoded protein: CASSVGPQGRETQYF. Using reference TRBV9 and TRBJ2-5 for the parts outside the CDR3, the full variable domain is DSGVTQTPKHLITATGQRVTLRCSPRSGDLSVYWYQQSLDQGLQFLIQYYNGEERAKGNILERFSAQQFPDLHSELNLSSLELGDSALYFCASSVGPQGRETQYFGPGTRLLVL.

Many counts were recorded for this clonotype. The CDR3 region has the DNA TGTGCCAGCAGCCGGGGTGACAGCTCCTACGAGCAGTACTTC. It yields the protein CASSRGDSSYEQYF. This chain connects TRBV7-9 to TRBJ2-7; D tentatively reads TRBD1 or TRBD2 (5 bases each). Germline V gene lookup returns CDR1 SEHNR and CDR2 FQNEAQ (reference sequence). This CDR3 is 14 amino acids long. V was cut by 5 bases and J by 0 bases, with 11 bases left in between.